A selection of T cell receptor beta chains follows, all from one sample in a study of cytomegalovirus exposure and HLA in healthy donors. Assay used: immunoSEQ multiplex PCR; TCRdb lists only in-frame clones, some missing. The sample consists of 85,000 to 100,000 clones, 75% to 80% of them appearing once. The sample taken for sequencing was PBMCs. These receptors were obtained from a woman aged 40 to 49 in good health and CMV-seronegative. The CDR3 runs from the conserved cysteine through the conserved F or W. The D gene is left open where the match is weak. Rows give clone size only sometimes, using once, few, many, or a class for an expanded clone.

TRBV19	TRBD1	TRBJ1-1	-	TGTGCCAGTAGTACCAGGGGGCTGGATACTGAAGCTTTCTTT	CASSTRGLDTEAFF
TRBV29-1	-	TRBJ1-2	-	TGCAGCGTTGAAGATAACCCCGGACTCGGAGGCTACACCTTC	CSVEDNPGLGGYTF
TRBV6-1	-	TRBJ1-2	-	TGTGCCAGCAGTGAAGCGGGGGGCTATGGCTACACCTTC	CASSEAGGYGYTF
TRBV9	TRBD1	TRBJ2-7	-	TGTGCCAGCAGCGTAGCCCCCTCGGGACAGCTAGGCGACGAGCAGTACTTC	CASSVAPSGQLGDEQYF
TRBV5-1	-	TRBJ1-1	-	TGCGCCAGCAGCTTGGAGGCGGGAAACACTGAAGCTTTCTTT	CASSLEAGNTEAFF
TRBV6-5	TRBD1	TRBJ2-4	-	TGTGCCAGCAGTTGGTCCGGGGACAGCAAAAACATTCAGTACTTC	CASSWSGDSKNIQYF
TRBV11-2	-	TRBJ1-2	-	TGTGCCAGCTCCGAATGGAGCTATGGCTACACCTTC	CASSEWSYGYTF
TRBV5-8	TRBD2	TRBJ2-2	-	TGTGCCAGCAGGTGGACTAGCGGGGTAACCGGGGAGCTGTTTTTT	CASRWTSGVTGELFF
TRBV2	TRBD1	TRBJ2-7	-	TGTGCCAGCAGTGGGACAGGGTTTGACGAGCAGTACTTC	CASSGTGFDEQYF
TRBV5-4	-	TRBJ2-7	few	TGTGCCAGCAGCAAAACCCTCGGGGGTTCCTACGAGCAGTACTTC	CASSKTLGGSYEQYF
TRBV21-1	-	TRBJ1-5	few	TGTGCCAGCAGGACCCCGGGGAGGAGAGGGAATCAGCCCCAGCATTTT	CASRTPGRRGNQPQHF
TRBV30	-	TRBJ1-1	-	TGTGCCTGGAGCCTACCGTCTGAAGCTTTCTTT	CAWSLPSEAFF
TRBV7-9	TRBD2	TRBJ2-3	-	TGTGCCAGCAGCTACCCGACTAGCGGGGACACAGATACGCAGTATTTT	CASSYPTSGDTDTQYF
TRBV6-1	TRBD2	TRBJ2-1	-	TGTGCCAGCAGTCAGCTAGCGGGGGGTGTCGATGAGCAGTTCTTC	CASSQLAGGVDEQFF
TRBV19	-	TRBJ2-3	-	TGTGCCAGTACCCGAGGAGGGGTAGGGGAGGGCACAGATACGCAGTATTTT	CASTRGGVGEGTDTQYF
TRBV7-6	TRBD1	TRBJ1-4	-	TGTGCCAGCAGCTCCGGACAGGGGGCTGGGTATGAAAAACTGTTTTTT	CASSSGQGAGYEKLFF
TRBV5-4	-	TRBJ1-1	-	TGTGCCAGCAGCTTTAGTATAAGCACTGAAGCTTTCTTT	CASSFSISTEAFF
TRBV30	-	TRBJ2-3	-	TGTGCCTGGAGCCTAGGGGGGGGTGTCACGCAGTATTTT	CAWSLGGGVTQYF
TRBV4-3	-	TRBJ2-7	-	TGCGCCAGCAGCCAAGATCTATTTCGATGGCAGTACTTC	CASSQDLFRWQYF
TRBV5-6	-	TRBJ2-3	few	TGTGCCAGCAGCTTGGCTTTAGGGACTTTCACAGATACGCAGTATTTT	CASSLALGTFTDTQYF